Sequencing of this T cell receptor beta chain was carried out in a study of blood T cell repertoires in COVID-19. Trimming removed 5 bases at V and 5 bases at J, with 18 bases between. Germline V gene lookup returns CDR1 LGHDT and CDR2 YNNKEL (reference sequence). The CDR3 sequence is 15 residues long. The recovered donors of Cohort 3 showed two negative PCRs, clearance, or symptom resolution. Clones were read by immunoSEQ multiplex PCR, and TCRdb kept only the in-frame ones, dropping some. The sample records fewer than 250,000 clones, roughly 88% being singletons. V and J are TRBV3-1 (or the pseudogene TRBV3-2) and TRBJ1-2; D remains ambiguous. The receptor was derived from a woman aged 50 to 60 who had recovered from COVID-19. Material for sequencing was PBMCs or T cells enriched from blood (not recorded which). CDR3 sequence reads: CASSDQLGPQYGYTF. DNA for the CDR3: TGTGCCAGCAGCGATCAGCTGGGCCCGCAGTATGGCTACACCTTC.